The 18 T cell receptor beta chains reported below all come from one sample, sequenced in a study of blood T cell repertoires in COVID-19. The method was immunoSEQ multiplex PCR; TCRdb's version includes in-frame clones alone and lacks a portion of them. The repertoire holds some 150,000 clones, roughly 90% seen once, with roughly 3.1% in the top ten. The sample comprised peripheral blood. The origin of the receptors is a man in his 60s with acute or convalescent COVID-19.

The chain links TRBV5-6 to TRBJ2-3, with TRBD2 matching over 9 bases. Germline assignment: CDR1 SGHDT and CDR2 YYEEEE. This CDR3 is 17 amino acids long. J gave up 5 bases and V 4 bases, and 14 bases lay outside the gene matches. The CDR3 bases are TGTGCCAGCAGCGACCGGTCTGCGGGGGGGGTGGTAGATACGCAGTATTTT. Translated: CASSDRSAGGVVDTQYF.

The chain has TRBV5-1 and TRBJ2-2; 11 bases are shared with TRBD2. The CDR3 is made up of 16 amino acids. V lost 2 bases to trimming and J lost 4 bases; unmatched junction nucleotides: 4. In germline, CDR1 is SGHRS, CDR2 YFSETQ. The DNA of the CDR3 is TGCGCCAGCAGCTTTGAGGGACTAGCGGCCACCGGGGAGCTGTTTTTT. Its protein product is CASSFEGLAATGELFF. Looking up the rest from reference TRBV5-1 and TRBJ2-2 gives the full variable domain: KAGVTQTPRYLIKTRGQQVTLSCSPISGHRSVSWYQQTPGQGLQFLFEYFSETQRNKGNFPGRFSGRQFSNSRSEMNVSTLELGDSALYLCASSFEGLAATGELFFGEGSRLTVL.

This rearrangement joins TRBV27 to TRBJ1-5; D is unresolved. This CDR3 contains 15 residues. Trimming took 2 bases from V and 1 from J, leaving 9 bases between them. The germline V gene has CDR1 MNHEY and CDR2 SMNVEV (reference sequence). CDR3 loop: CASSLRQQSNQPQHF. For the CDR3, the DNA is TGTGCCAGCAGTTTAAGACAACAAAGCAATCAGCCCCAGCATTTT.

The J gene is TRBJ1-3, the V gene TRBV4-1; a possible D gene is TRBD1 (5 bases). This CDR3 is built from 16 residues. Trimming took off 3 bases at V and 8 bases at J, with 20 bases between the two ends. The germline V gene encodes CDR1 MGHRA and CDR2 YSYEKL. CDR3 in amino acids: CASSHWGGVAGDTIYF. In nucleotides, the CDR3 is TGCGCCAGCAGCCATTGGGGAGGGGTAGCCGGAGACACCATATATTTT.

V gene TRBV12-3 or TRBV12-4 combines with J gene TRBJ1-1; D gene ambiguous. The CDR3 is 13 residues long. V gave up 2 bases and J gave up 7 bases, with 11 bases separating them. The CDR3 DNA reads TGTGCCAGCAGTTTATCCGGGAGTAGTGAAGCTTTCTTT. This encodes CASSLSGSSEAFF.

The chain uses TRBV18 and TRBJ1-1; D might be TRBD1 (5 bases). V dropped 3 bases and J dropped 8 bases, with 16 bases sitting between them. CDR3 length: 14 residues. The V gene's germline CDR1 is KGHSH and CDR2 LQKENI. CDR3 loop: CASSPARVGGEAFF. CDR3 sequence (DNA): TGTGCCAGCTCACCGGCCAGGGTGGGAGGGGAAGCTTTCTTT. The whole variable domain, filled in from reference TRBV18 and TRBJ1-1, reads NAGVMQNPRHLVRRRGQEARLRCSPMKGHSHVYWYRQLPEEGLKFMVYLQKENIIDESGMPKERFSAEFPKEGPSILRIQQVVRGDSAAYFCASSPARVGGEAFFGQGTRLTVV.

The chain recombines TRBV6-5 with TRBJ2-3; 7 bases fit TRBD2. V was clipped by 7 bases and J by 2 bases; unmatched bases: 9. CDR1 and CDR2 from the germline V gene are MNHEY and SVGAGI. The CDR3 runs 15 residues. Written as DNA, the CDR3 is TGTGCCAGCACCCTGACGGGGGGAAACACAGATACGCAGTATTTT. Translated: CASTLTGGNTDTQYF.

This chain connects TRBV5-1 to TRBJ2-5; 7 nucleotides agree with TRBD1. This CDR3 comprises 16 residues. Germline values: CDR1 SGHRS, CDR2 YFSETQ. The V and J ends lost 5 bases and 1 base, in that order; junction bases with no gene match: 11. CDR3 sequence: CASRGFGTAVQETQYF. CDR3 coding DNA: TGCGCCAGCAGAGGATTTGGGACAGCCGTCCAAGAGACCCAGTACTTC. The variable domain in full, with the rest retrieved from reference TRBV5-1 and TRBJ2-5, is KAGVTQTPRYLIKTRGQQVTLSCSPISGHRSVSWYQQTPGQGLQFLFEYFSETQRNKGNFPGRFSGRQFSNSRSEMNVSTLELGDSALYLCASRGFGTAVQETQYFGPGTRLLVL.

This chain uses TRBV3-1 (or the pseudogene TRBV3-2) with TRBJ2-3; 8 bases fit TRBD2. The germline gives CDR1 LGHDT, CDR2 YNNKEL (reference sequence). This CDR3 has 16 residues. V dropped 4 bases and J dropped 6; count of bases not matched to a gene: 12. The CDR3 is CASSPKARGGLDTQYF. In nucleotides, the CDR3 is TGTGCCAGCAGCCCTAAGGCCCGGGGGGGCCTGGATACGCAGTATTTT.

J is TRBJ1-2 and V is TRBV19; weak D call: TRBD1 (6 bases). The germline V gene encodes CDR1 LNHDA and CDR2 SQIVND (reference sequence). The CDR3 is made up of 16 amino acids. V was trimmed by 7 bases and J by 5 bases, leaving 23 bases between them. This CDR3 is CASTPRTVGSWYGYTF. DNA for the CDR3: TGTGCCAGTACCCCTAGGACAGTCGGATCTTGGTATGGCTACACCTTC. Variable domain in full (rest from reference TRBV19 and TRBJ1-2): DGGITQSPKYLFRKEGQNVTLSCEQNLNHDAMYWYRQDPGQGLRLIYYSQIVNDFQKGDIAEGYSVSREKKESFPLTVTSAQKNPTAFYLCASTPRTVGSWYGYTFGSGTRLTVV.

The genes are TRBV6-5 and TRBJ2-3; no reliable D call. Germline CDR1 reads MNHEY; CDR2 reads SVGAGI. V was cut by 0 bases and J by 2 bases, with 6 bases left in between. The length of the CDR3 is 14 residues. CDR3: CASSYSVYTDTQYF. CDR3 in DNA: TGTGCCAGCAGTTACTCGGTCTACACAGATACGCAGTATTTT.

The chain carries TRBV4-2 and TRBJ2-7; TRBD1 aligns across 7 bases. CDR1 is LGHNA and CDR2 is YNFKEQ in the germline V gene. This CDR3 region has 16 residues. V lost 0 bases to trimming and J lost 0 bases; unmatched junction nucleotides: 5. CDR3 amino acids: CASSQEEDRSSYEQYF. CDR3 DNA: TGTGCCAGCAGCCAAGAAGAGGACAGGAGCTCCTACGAGCAGTACTTC.

Points on this clone: This specimen includes other DNA sequences encoding the same CDR3. V usage is TRBV5-1 and J usage is TRBJ2-7; the match to TRBD1 covers 8 bases. The germline V gene encodes CDR1 SGHRS and CDR2 YFSETQ. V was clipped by 4 bases and J by 2 bases; unmatched bases: 5. The CDR3 is made up of 14 amino acids. CDR3: CASSTGQGAYEQYF. CDR3 in DNA: TGCGCCAGCAGCACTGGACAGGGCGCCTACGAGCAGTACTTC.

The J gene is TRBJ1-5, the V gene TRBV5-1; weak D call: TRBD1 (6 bases). Between the trimmed V and J ends, which lost 0 bases and 2 bases, there was a span of 9 bases. The CDR3 consists of 15 residues. In germline, CDR1 is SGHRS, CDR2 YFSETQ. The chain's CDR3 is CASSLVAGGNQPQHF. In nucleotides, the CDR3 is TGCGCCAGCAGCTTGGTTGCAGGGGGCAATCAGCCCCAGCATTTT.

This chain connects TRBV5-1 to TRBJ2-2; D gene unclear. This CDR3 is 17 amino acids long. Deletions cut 4 bases from V and 0 bases from J, with 16 bases between. Germline V lookup: CDR1 SGHRS, CDR2 YFSETQ. CDR3 loop: CASSLPNRLPNTGELFF. DNA for the CDR3: TGCGCCAGCAGCCTTCCTAACCGACTCCCGAACACCGGGGAGCTGTTTTTT.

This chain uses TRBV5-4 with TRBJ1-1; 9 positions match TRBD1. Germline assignment: CDR1 SGHNT and CDR2 YYREEE (reference sequence). Trimming removed 4 bases from V and 3 bases from J; junction bases left unmatched: 10. The CDR3 is 16 residues long. The CDR3 DNA is TGTGCCAGCAGCCCACGGACAGGGGTGGGGGACACTGAAGCTTTCTTT. Its translation is CASSPRTGVGDTEAFF.

V gene TRBV6-5 combines with J gene TRBJ2-7, with 9 nucleotides matching TRBD1. The V and J ends lost 6 bases and 1 base, in that order; junction bases with no gene match: 4. CDR3 length: 14 residues. Germline CDR1 MNHEY, CDR2 SVGAGI. The CDR3 DNA reads as TGTGCCAGCAGCGCCGGGACAGGGTCCTACGAGCAGTACTTC. Translation: CASSAGTGSYEQYF.

The chain has TRBV5-5 and TRBJ1-1; 7 bases line up with TRBD1. V gave up 4 bases and J gave up 1 base; unmatched junction bases: 13. Per the germline V gene, CDR1 is SGHKS and CDR2 is YYEKEE (reference sequence). The CDR3 has 17 residues. DNA of the CDR3: TGTGCCAGCAGCCAAAGGGACAGCCAGTTATGGAACACTGAAGCTTTCTTT. Translation gives CASSQRDSQLWNTEAFF.